This entry features one T cell receptor beta chain sequence. The table came from immunoSEQ multiplex PCR; TCRdb's copy has only in-frame clones and leaves some out. The table includes 2,500,000 or so clones, about 92% detected once. The data stem from a study of shared clonotypes between healthy human individuals. A split of CD4+ cells into CD45RA+ naive and CD45RA-negative memory subsets was performed. Germline V gene sequence: CDR1 LGHDT, CDR2 YNNKEL (reference sequence). This CDR3 has 8 residues. The V gene lost 5 bases and the J gene lost 10 bases, with 3 bases spanning the gap. V and J are TRBV3-1 (or the pseudogene TRBV3-2) and TRBJ2-7; D is unresolved. The specimen was naive CD4+ T cells sorted from blood. The subset is: CD45RA+ positively selected. This TCR derives from a man aged 18 to 30 in good health. CDR3 DNA: TGTGCCAGCAGCTCACAGTACTTC. It is translated as CASSSQYF.